Listed below are T cell receptor beta chains from one sample, sequenced in a study of response to subunit inactivated influenza vaccine. TCRdb re-called the RT-PCR reads with MiXCR, one entry per CDR3 protein. The repertoire holds 170,000 or so distinct CDR3 sequences, 9.5% to 12% seen once, with around 35% in the top ten. The input for sequencing was CD8+ T cells sorted from PBMCs, taken less than 30 months after vaccination. These receptors were taken from a man aged 50 to 69 who received an inactivated influenza vaccine. Each CDR3 is given with its conserved first and last residue. The D gene is left open where the match is weak. Expanded clones get a size class; other rows say once, few or many, or leave the size out.

J: TRBJ1-5; V: TRBV28; D: .; size: .; DNA: TGTGCCACCACAAAGTCCTACTATCAGCCCCAGCATTTC; CDR3: CATTKSYYQPQHF
J: TRBJ2-3; V: TRBV5-1; D: TRBD2; size: many; DNA: TGCGCCAGCAGCCTGCTAACTAGCGGGGGTACTAGCACAGATACGCAGTATTTT; CDR3: CASSLLTSGGTSTDTQYF
J: TRBJ2-7; V: TRBV6-5; D: TRBD2; size: .; DNA: TGTGCCAGCAGTTACACTTTGTGGCTAGCGGGAGTGTCCTACGAGCAGTACTTC; CDR3: CASSYTLWLAGVSYEQYF
J: TRBJ2-6; V: TRBV13; D: TRBD2; size: .; DNA: TGTGCCAGCAGCTTGGCGGGAGGAGACTCTGGGGCCAACGTCCTGACTTTC; CDR3: CASSLAGGDSGANVLTF
J: TRBJ1-6; V: TRBV7-2; D: TRBD1; size: many; DNA: TGTGCCAGCAACCTACCGGGACAGGGGAATTCACCCCTCCACTTT; CDR3: CASNLPGQGNSPLHF
J: TRBJ1-4; V: TRBV2; D: TRBD1; size: few; DNA: TGTGCCAGCAGTGAAGGGACAGGGGGCCTTAATGAAAAACTGTTTTTT; CDR3: CASSEGTGGLNEKLFF
J: TRBJ1-3; V: TRBV5-6; D: .; size: .; DNA: TGTGCCAGCAGCTTGGCAGGGTTTGGAAACACCATATATTTT; CDR3: CASSLAGFGNTIYF
J: TRBJ1-5; V: TRBV27; D: .; size: many; DNA: TGTGCCAGCAGTTTATTGGGGGATAGCGATCAGCCCCAGCATTTT; CDR3: CASSLLGDSDQPQHF
J: TRBJ2-7; V: TRBV19; D: TRBD2; size: .; DNA: TGTGCCAGTAGTATAGACGGACTAGCGGAAACCTACGAGCAGTACTTC; CDR3: CASSIDGLAETYEQYF
J: TRBJ1-2; V: TRBV6-2/TRBV6-3; D: .; size: .; DNA: TGTGCCAGCAGTCCACTGGACGGGACCGCTAACTATGGCTACACCTTC; CDR3: CASSPLDGTANYGYTF
J: TRBJ2-5; V: TRBV7-8; D: .; size: .; DNA: TGTGCCAGCAGCCACCCCCCAAGCGGGCGTGTTGGGACCCAGTACTTC; CDR3: CASSHPPSGRVGTQYF
J: TRBJ2-2; V: TRBV4-3; D: TRBD1; size: few; DNA: TGCGCCAGCAGCCACTCAGGGGGAACCGACACCGGGGAGCTGTTTTTT; CDR3: CASSHSGGTDTGELFF
J: TRBJ2-1; V: TRBV28; D: TRBD2; size: .; DNA: TGTGCCAGCAGTTTAGGGCCCCAAGCGGGGAATGAGCAGTTCTTC; CDR3: CASSLGPQAGNEQFF
J: TRBJ2-3; V: TRBV7-9; D: TRBD2; size: few; DNA: TGTGCCAGCAGTGGGGTAGCGGGGGCGGCAGATACGCAGTATTTT; CDR3: CASSGVAGAADTQYF
J: TRBJ2-1; V: TRBV6-2/TRBV6-3; D: TRBD2; size: few; DNA: TGTGCCAGCAGTTACTCGAGGACTAGCGGTAACAATGAGCAGTTCTTC; CDR3: CASSYSRTSGNNEQFF
J: TRBJ2-3; V: TRBV7-2; D: .; size: .; DNA: TGTGCCAGCAGCTTTAGGGGGAGGGCCTTGGATACGCAGTATTTT; CDR3: CASSFRGRALDTQYF
J: TRBJ1-1; V: TRBV6-5; D: TRBD1; size: few; DNA: TGTGCCAGCAGTTACTCGGGGACAGTTAACACTGAAGCTTTCTTT; CDR3: CASSYSGTVNTEAFF
J: TRBJ2-1; V: TRBV12-3/TRBV12-4; D: TRBD2; size: few; DNA: TGTGCCAGCAGGTACCTCGGGGGGGACAATGAGCAGTTCTTC; CDR3: CASRYLGGDNEQFF
J: TRBJ2-3; V: TRBV24-1; D: .; size: .; DNA: TGTGCCACCAGTGATTTGGACTTGGGAGATACGCAGTATTTT; CDR3: CATSDLDLGDTQYF
J: TRBJ1-1; V: TRBV4-2; D: .; size: few; DNA: TGTGCCAGCAGCCAAGAAGGGCGGGGAACTGAAGCTTTCTTT; CDR3: CASSQEGRGTEAFF